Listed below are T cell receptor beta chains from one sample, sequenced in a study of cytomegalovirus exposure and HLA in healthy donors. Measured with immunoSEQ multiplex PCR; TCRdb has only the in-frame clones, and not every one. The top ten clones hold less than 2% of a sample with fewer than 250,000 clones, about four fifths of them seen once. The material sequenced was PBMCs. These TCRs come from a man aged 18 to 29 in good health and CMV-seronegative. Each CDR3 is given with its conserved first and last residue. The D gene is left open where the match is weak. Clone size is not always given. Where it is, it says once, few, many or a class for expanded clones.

cdr3_nt: TGTGCCAGCAGCTTAATCCAGGGAGGTGGTTCACCCCTCCACTTT
cdr3_aa: CASSLIQGGGSPLHF
clone_size: -
j_call: TRBJ1-6
d_call: -
v_call: TRBV7-9

cdr3_nt: TGTGCCAGCAGTTACCCGGACAGTCCACATACTTCACCCCTCCACTTT
cdr3_aa: CASSYPDSPHTSPLHF
clone_size: -
j_call: TRBJ1-6
d_call: -
v_call: TRBV6-5

cdr3_nt: TGTGCCAGCAGCCGCGGGTCCCAAGAGACCCAGTACTTC
cdr3_aa: CASSRGSQETQYF
clone_size: -
j_call: TRBJ2-5
d_call: -
v_call: TRBV7-2

cdr3_nt: TGCGCCAGCGGTACAGGCAGAAACGAGCAGTACTTC
cdr3_aa: CASGTGRNEQYF
clone_size: few
j_call: TRBJ2-7
d_call: -
v_call: TRBV10-2

cdr3_nt: TGTGCCAGTTTCGGGTCGGGACAGGGAACCTACGAGCAGTACTTC
cdr3_aa: CASFGSGQGTYEQYF
clone_size: -
j_call: TRBJ2-7
d_call: TRBD1
v_call: TRBV6-1

cdr3_nt: TGTGCCAGCAGCTTAAGACACGGAGAGACCCAGTACTTC
cdr3_aa: CASSLRHGETQYF
clone_size: -
j_call: TRBJ2-5
d_call: -
v_call: TRBV11-3

cdr3_nt: TGTGCCTGGAGTGCGGGAGCGACCGAGCAGTTCTTC
cdr3_aa: CAWSAGATEQFF
clone_size: once
j_call: TRBJ2-1
d_call: -
v_call: TRBV30

cdr3_nt: TGTGCCAGCAGCTCAGACCAAATGCTAGCGGAAAGTCTAACAGATACGCAGTATTTT
cdr3_aa: CASSSDQMLAESLTDTQYF
clone_size: -
j_call: TRBJ2-3
d_call: TRBD2
v_call: TRBV7-9

cdr3_nt: TGTGCCAGCAGCTTAGCAGGGGGCGGCAAGAATCAGCCCCAGCATTTT
cdr3_aa: CASSLAGGGKNQPQHF
clone_size: -
j_call: TRBJ1-5
d_call: TRBD1
v_call: TRBV7-2

cdr3_nt: TGTGCCAGCAGCCAAGGAGCGGGAGGACCCGAGCAGTACTTC
cdr3_aa: CASSQGAGGPEQYF
clone_size: -
j_call: TRBJ2-7
d_call: TRBD2
v_call: TRBV4-2

cdr3_nt: TGTGCCAGCAGCCATCTTGGGACTAGGTCCTACAATGAGCAGTTCTTC
cdr3_aa: CASSHLGTRSYNEQFF
clone_size: -
j_call: TRBJ2-1
d_call: TRBD2
v_call: TRBV9

cdr3_nt: TGTGCCAGCAGCCCCAGTCCTCTGGCGGGAGGGCCTCGGGACTTC
cdr3_aa: CASSPSPLAGGPRDF
clone_size: -
j_call: TRBJ2-5
d_call: TRBD2
v_call: TRBV7-3

cdr3_nt: TGTGCCACTCGGATAACCCCCCAAGGGGCCCAGTACTTC
cdr3_aa: CATRITPQGAQYF
clone_size: -
j_call: TRBJ2-5
d_call: -
v_call: TRBV19

cdr3_nt: TGCGCCAGCAGCCAGTTACTACGGGACACTAAATACAATGAGCAGTTCTTC
cdr3_aa: CASSQLLRDTKYNEQFF
clone_size: -
j_call: TRBJ2-1
d_call: -
v_call: TRBV4-3

cdr3_nt: TGTGCCAGCAGCCCAACTAGCGGGAAGAACAATGAGCAGTTCTTC
cdr3_aa: CASSPTSGKNNEQFF
clone_size: -
j_call: TRBJ2-1
d_call: TRBD2
v_call: TRBV7-2

cdr3_nt: TGTGCCAGCAGCCAAGAGGGACAGGGGGTGACCTATGGCTACACCTTC
cdr3_aa: CASSQEGQGVTYGYTF
clone_size: -
j_call: TRBJ1-2
d_call: TRBD1
v_call: TRBV4-2

cdr3_nt: TGTGCCACCAGCAGAGATGTTGACAGTCGGGACACCGGGGAGCTGTTTTTT
cdr3_aa: CATSRDVDSRDTGELFF
clone_size: few
j_call: TRBJ2-2
d_call: -
v_call: TRBV15

cdr3_nt: TGTGCCAGCAGCTTACGTGACACCGGGGAGCTGTTTTTT
cdr3_aa: CASSLRDTGELFF
clone_size: -
j_call: TRBJ2-2
d_call: -
v_call: TRBV11-3

cdr3_nt: TGTGCCAGCAGTTACTCGGGGGACTCGATGTACGAGCAGTACTTC
cdr3_aa: CASSYSGDSMYEQYF
clone_size: -
j_call: TRBJ2-7
d_call: -
v_call: TRBV6-5

cdr3_nt: TGTGCCAGCAGCGGACTAGCGGGATCCTACGAGCAGTACTTC
cdr3_aa: CASSGLAGSYEQYF
clone_size: few
j_call: TRBJ2-7
d_call: TRBD2
v_call: TRBV7-9

cdr3_nt: TGCGCCAGCAGCACGACAGGGATTCACACAGATACGCAGTATTTT
cdr3_aa: CASSTTGIHTDTQYF
clone_size: -
j_call: TRBJ2-3
d_call: TRBD1
v_call: TRBV4-1

cdr3_nt: TGTGCCAGCAGTGACACCCACAGGGGCGCGCCGTTCTTC
cdr3_aa: CASSDTHRGAPFF
clone_size: -
j_call: TRBJ2-1
d_call: TRBD1
v_call: TRBV6-4

cdr3_nt: TGTGCCAGCAGTCATCCCTCAGGGGGCGAGCAGTACTTC
cdr3_aa: CASSHPSGGEQYF
clone_size: once
j_call: TRBJ2-7
d_call: TRBD1
v_call: TRBV27

cdr3_nt: TGTGCCAGCAGCCAAGCCTACAGGTCACGAACCTACGAGCAGTACTTC
cdr3_aa: CASSQAYRSRTYEQYF
clone_size: -
j_call: TRBJ2-7
d_call: -
v_call: TRBV14

cdr3_nt: TGTGCCAGCAGCTTAGCATCCGGGACAGGCTGGGAGCAGTTCTTC
cdr3_aa: CASSLASGTGWEQFF
clone_size: -
j_call: TRBJ2-1
d_call: TRBD1
v_call: TRBV7-8

cdr3_nt: TGTGCCAGTAGTATGGTGTCGGACCAGGGGTCTGCTTTCTTT
cdr3_aa: CASSMVSDQGSAFF
clone_size: -
j_call: TRBJ1-1
d_call: -
v_call: TRBV19

cdr3_nt: TGTGCCAGTAGTATAGTAAGGGACAGACACAATGAGCAGTTCTTC
cdr3_aa: CASSIVRDRHNEQFF
clone_size: -
j_call: TRBJ2-1
d_call: TRBD1
v_call: TRBV19

cdr3_nt: TGCGCCAGCAGCCGAAGGACAGGGGATGGCTACACCTTC
cdr3_aa: CASSRRTGDGYTF
clone_size: -
j_call: TRBJ1-2
d_call: TRBD1
v_call: TRBV4-3

cdr3_nt: TGTGCCTGGAGTGGCGGAACCCGGGGGGAGCAGTACTTC
cdr3_aa: CAWSGGTRGEQYF
clone_size: -
j_call: TRBJ2-5
d_call: TRBD2
v_call: TRBV30

cdr3_nt: TGTGCCAGCAGCTCACCGGGACAAGGAGGCTACACCTTC
cdr3_aa: CASSSPGQGGYTF
clone_size: -
j_call: TRBJ1-2
d_call: -
v_call: TRBV7-9

cdr3_nt: TGTGCCAGCAGCTTAGTTGAGCGGGGTGTTTATGAGCAGTTCTTC
cdr3_aa: CASSLVERGVYEQFF
clone_size: -
j_call: TRBJ2-1
d_call: TRBD2
v_call: TRBV7-2

cdr3_nt: TGCGCCAGCAGCCCCCTCCCGGGAACGAACACTGAAGCTTTCTTT
cdr3_aa: CASSPLPGTNTEAFF
clone_size: -
j_call: TRBJ1-1
d_call: -
v_call: TRBV5-1

cdr3_nt: TGTGCCAGCAGCCCAATAGCGACAGGGGCTGACTATGGCTACACCTTC
cdr3_aa: CASSPIATGADYGYTF
clone_size: -
j_call: TRBJ1-2
d_call: TRBD1
v_call: TRBV5-4

cdr3_nt: TGTGCCAGCAGCCAAAACAGGGGTGAAGAAAAACTGTTTTTT
cdr3_aa: CASSQNRGEEKLFF
clone_size: -
j_call: TRBJ1-4
d_call: TRBD1
v_call: TRBV14

cdr3_nt: TGTGCCAGCAGTGCCCTATCTCCGAGCTCTGGGGCCAACGTCCTGACTTTC
cdr3_aa: CASSALSPSSGANVLTF
clone_size: -
j_call: TRBJ2-6
d_call: -
v_call: TRBV2

cdr3_nt: TGCAGCGTGGGGGGCGGGACAGGTAGCACAGATACGCAGTATTTT
cdr3_aa: CSVGGGTGSTDTQYF
clone_size: -
j_call: TRBJ2-3
d_call: TRBD1
v_call: TRBV29-1

cdr3_nt: TGTGCCAGCAGCGTCTCAACAGGGTCCTACGAGCAGTACTTC
cdr3_aa: CASSVSTGSYEQYF
clone_size: -
j_call: TRBJ2-7
d_call: -
v_call: TRBV9

cdr3_nt: TGTGCCAGCAGCCCCAACAGGGGAGTAGGGTATGGCTACACCTTC
cdr3_aa: CASSPNRGVGYGYTF
clone_size: -
j_call: TRBJ1-2
d_call: TRBD1
v_call: TRBV6-4

cdr3_nt: TGTGCCAGCAGTTACTTTTCAGGGGGGTACACTGAAGCTTTCTTT
cdr3_aa: CASSYFSGGYTEAFF
clone_size: -
j_call: TRBJ1-1
d_call: TRBD1
v_call: TRBV6-6

cdr3_nt: TGTGCCAGCAGCCAAGATATTGCCTACGAGCAGTACTTC
cdr3_aa: CASSQDIAYEQYF
clone_size: -
j_call: TRBJ2-7
d_call: -
v_call: TRBV4-2

cdr3_nt: TGTGCCAGCAGTTCCGGGACTAGCGGGAGAGGTGAGCAGTTCTTC
cdr3_aa: CASSSGTSGRGEQFF
clone_size: -
j_call: TRBJ2-1
d_call: TRBD2
v_call: TRBV4-2

cdr3_nt: TGTGCCAGCAGTCGCGGACAGGTTTCCTACAATGAGCAGTTCTTC
cdr3_aa: CASSRGQVSYNEQFF
clone_size: -
j_call: TRBJ2-1
d_call: TRBD1
v_call: TRBV6-5

cdr3_nt: TGTGCCAGCAGCTCGGCCACCCAAGGGAGGGACAACGTCTATGGCTACACCTTC
cdr3_aa: CASSSATQGRDNVYGYTF
clone_size: -
j_call: TRBJ1-2
d_call: -
v_call: TRBV5-4

cdr3_nt: TGTGCCAGCAAATTGACGGGGGGCGACTATAATTCACCCCTCCACTTT
cdr3_aa: CASKLTGGDYNSPLHF
clone_size: few
j_call: TRBJ1-6
d_call: -
v_call: TRBV27

cdr3_nt: TGTGCCAGCAGCTTAACCACAGGGGGCTATGGCTACACCTTC
cdr3_aa: CASSLTTGGYGYTF
clone_size: few
j_call: TRBJ1-2
d_call: TRBD1
v_call: TRBV7-3

cdr3_nt: TGTGCCACCCTGGGGGTTAGCGGGAGCCTATACAATGAGCAGTTCTTC
cdr3_aa: CATLGVSGSLYNEQFF
clone_size: -
j_call: TRBJ2-1
d_call: TRBD2
v_call: TRBV19

cdr3_nt: TGTGCCTGGAAAAATTCCGGGACAGTTGTACTATCGGACACTGAAGCTTTCTTT
cdr3_aa: CAWKNSGTVVLSDTEAFF
clone_size: -
j_call: TRBJ1-1
d_call: TRBD1
v_call: TRBV30

cdr3_nt: TGTGCCAGCAGCTTGGGGACAGCATACGAGCAGTACTTC
cdr3_aa: CASSLGTAYEQYF
clone_size: -
j_call: TRBJ2-7
d_call: TRBD1
v_call: TRBV13

cdr3_nt: TGTGCCAGCACTTGGAAGCGGGGGGTTTTAAACATTCAGTACTTC
cdr3_aa: CASTWKRGVLNIQYF
clone_size: -
j_call: TRBJ2-4
d_call: TRBD2
v_call: TRBV28

cdr3_nt: TGTGCCAGCAGCTGGGGGGGGGACAGGGGGATATATGGCAATCAGCCCCAGCATTTT
cdr3_aa: CASSWGGDRGIYGNQPQHF
clone_size: once
j_call: TRBJ1-5
d_call: TRBD1
v_call: TRBV7-9

cdr3_nt: TGTGCCTGGAGCGGGAGCTCCTACAATGAGCAGTTCTTC
cdr3_aa: CAWSGSSYNEQFF
clone_size: -
j_call: TRBJ2-1
d_call: -
v_call: TRBV30

cdr3_nt: TGTGCTAGTGGTTTGGCTACGGCAGGGGGCTTGGGCTATGGCTACACCTTC
cdr3_aa: CASGLATAGGLGYGYTF
clone_size: -
j_call: TRBJ1-2
d_call: TRBD1
v_call: TRBV12-5

cdr3_nt: TGTGCCAGCAGCGTAGCAACGAACACCGGGGAGCTGTTTTTT
cdr3_aa: CASSVATNTGELFF
clone_size: -
j_call: TRBJ2-2
d_call: -
v_call: TRBV9

cdr3_nt: TGTGCCAGCAGCTTAAGTGACAGGGTTCGCCACGAGCAGTACTTC
cdr3_aa: CASSLSDRVRHEQYF
clone_size: -
j_call: TRBJ2-7
d_call: TRBD1
v_call: TRBV7-2

cdr3_nt: TGTGCCAGCAGTGACCGGGCGGGGGGGCCTCCAGATACGCAGTATTTT
cdr3_aa: CASSDRAGGPPDTQYF
clone_size: -
j_call: TRBJ2-3
d_call: TRBD2
v_call: TRBV6-4